Sequencing of this T cell receptor (beta chain) was carried out in a study of T cell responses to AZD1222 COVID-19 vaccine. Whole-study findings and limits: Sampling that yielded the repertoires occurred only after the peak T cell response. It should be noted that donors were predominantly white British and more often female, and clonal diversity was possibly underestimated. Across spike, vaccine-associated CD4 TCRs were found, dominant at 160-218 and 743-854.

On this clone: Its antigen is unidentified.

Data came from immunoSEQ multiplex PCR; TCRdb stores just in-frame clones and leaves some out. The table lists tens of thousands of clones, 83% of them singletons. Second-dose schedules of about 4 or about 12 weeks were combined. CDR1 and CDR2 (germline): ENHRY, SYGVKD. Trimming took 8 bases from V and 5 from J, leaving 15 bases between them. The CDR3 contains 13 residues. Sequencing used peripheral blood, obtained 28 days after the second AZD1222 dose. The receptor's source is an adult who received the AZD1222 COVID-19 vaccine. The chain has TRBV10-3 and TRBJ2-5; unclear D gene. CDR3 coding DNA: TGTGCCATCGGGTCGGAATTTCGGGAGACCCAGTACTTC. As protein: CAIGSEFRETQYF.